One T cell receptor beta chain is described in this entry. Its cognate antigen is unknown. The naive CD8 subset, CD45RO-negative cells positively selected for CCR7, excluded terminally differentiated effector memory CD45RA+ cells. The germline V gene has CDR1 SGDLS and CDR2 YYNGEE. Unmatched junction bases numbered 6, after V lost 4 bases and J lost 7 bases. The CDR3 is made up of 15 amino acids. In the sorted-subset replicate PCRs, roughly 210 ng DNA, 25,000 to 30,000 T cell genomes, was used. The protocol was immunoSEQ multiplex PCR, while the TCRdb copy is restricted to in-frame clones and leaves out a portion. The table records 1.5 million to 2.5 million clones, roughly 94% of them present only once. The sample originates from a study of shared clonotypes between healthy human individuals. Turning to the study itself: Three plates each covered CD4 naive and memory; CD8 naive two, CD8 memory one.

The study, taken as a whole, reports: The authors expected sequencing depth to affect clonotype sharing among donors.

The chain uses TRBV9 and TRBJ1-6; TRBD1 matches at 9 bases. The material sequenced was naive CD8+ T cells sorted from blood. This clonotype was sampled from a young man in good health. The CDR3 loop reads CASSSQTGGNSPLHF. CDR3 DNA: TGTGCCAGCAGCTCCCAGACAGGGGGGAATTCACCCCTCCACTTT.